This T cell receptor beta chain was found in a study of cytomegalovirus exposure and HLA in healthy donors. The trim removed 5 bases at V and 10 bases at J, leaving 14 bases unmatched. The germline V gene has CDR1 MNHNY and CDR2 SVGAGI (reference sequence). The CDR3 runs 15 residues. This clone was picked up a small number of times. Its antigen remains unknown. Study conclusions and caveats: CMV serostatus alone was available as immune exposure information. At a 0.05 false discovery rate, a later analysis found over 15,000 TCR beta sequences to be associated with HLA alleles. Later analysis identified a missense DCLRE1C variant that was linked to TCR beta V- and J-gene trimming.

PCR used 60 Vbeta primers and 13 Jbeta primers. Using immunoSEQ multiplex PCR, the repertoire was profiled, and TCRdb retains in-frame clones only, with some absent. The table records more than 150,000 clones, less than 90% of them present only once. The sample was PBMCs. The genes are TRBV6-6 and TRBJ1-5; 7 bases fit TRBD1. The clonotype was recovered from a man aged 45-65 years in good health and CMV-seronegative. The CDR3 DNA is TGTGCCAGCAGTGCCCAGGGGGTAGGGCGGGAACCCCAGCATTTT. Its translation: CASSAQGVGREPQHF.